This T cell receptor beta chain was identified during a study of human T cells and chemical hapten exposure. Germline V gene sequence: CDR1 LGHDT, CDR2 YNNKEL (reference sequence). V gave up 1 base and J gave up 2 bases, with 12 bases separating them. The CDR3 has 15 residues. MiXCR, run by TCRdb on the RACE reads, gives a single entry per CDR3 protein. The table records roughly 380,000 distinct CDR3 sequences, roughly 4.8% of them present only once. Time point noted: patch test 1, 2 weeks after DPC sensitization. Treatment described: therapeutic diphenylcyclopropenone sensitization with weekly scalp DPC.

V gene TRBV3-1 combines with J gene TRBJ2-7, with D unclear. The clonotype comes from a woman in her 50s with alopecia areata. Some clones in this sample may be carry-over from other donors' samples. This sample comprised whole blood, obtained in connection with sensitization to the hapten diphenylcyclopropenone (DPC). CDR3 sequence: CASSQALAVTYEQYF. The CDR3 DNA is TGTGCCAGCAGCCAAGCGTTGGCTGTCACCTACGAGCAGTACTTC.